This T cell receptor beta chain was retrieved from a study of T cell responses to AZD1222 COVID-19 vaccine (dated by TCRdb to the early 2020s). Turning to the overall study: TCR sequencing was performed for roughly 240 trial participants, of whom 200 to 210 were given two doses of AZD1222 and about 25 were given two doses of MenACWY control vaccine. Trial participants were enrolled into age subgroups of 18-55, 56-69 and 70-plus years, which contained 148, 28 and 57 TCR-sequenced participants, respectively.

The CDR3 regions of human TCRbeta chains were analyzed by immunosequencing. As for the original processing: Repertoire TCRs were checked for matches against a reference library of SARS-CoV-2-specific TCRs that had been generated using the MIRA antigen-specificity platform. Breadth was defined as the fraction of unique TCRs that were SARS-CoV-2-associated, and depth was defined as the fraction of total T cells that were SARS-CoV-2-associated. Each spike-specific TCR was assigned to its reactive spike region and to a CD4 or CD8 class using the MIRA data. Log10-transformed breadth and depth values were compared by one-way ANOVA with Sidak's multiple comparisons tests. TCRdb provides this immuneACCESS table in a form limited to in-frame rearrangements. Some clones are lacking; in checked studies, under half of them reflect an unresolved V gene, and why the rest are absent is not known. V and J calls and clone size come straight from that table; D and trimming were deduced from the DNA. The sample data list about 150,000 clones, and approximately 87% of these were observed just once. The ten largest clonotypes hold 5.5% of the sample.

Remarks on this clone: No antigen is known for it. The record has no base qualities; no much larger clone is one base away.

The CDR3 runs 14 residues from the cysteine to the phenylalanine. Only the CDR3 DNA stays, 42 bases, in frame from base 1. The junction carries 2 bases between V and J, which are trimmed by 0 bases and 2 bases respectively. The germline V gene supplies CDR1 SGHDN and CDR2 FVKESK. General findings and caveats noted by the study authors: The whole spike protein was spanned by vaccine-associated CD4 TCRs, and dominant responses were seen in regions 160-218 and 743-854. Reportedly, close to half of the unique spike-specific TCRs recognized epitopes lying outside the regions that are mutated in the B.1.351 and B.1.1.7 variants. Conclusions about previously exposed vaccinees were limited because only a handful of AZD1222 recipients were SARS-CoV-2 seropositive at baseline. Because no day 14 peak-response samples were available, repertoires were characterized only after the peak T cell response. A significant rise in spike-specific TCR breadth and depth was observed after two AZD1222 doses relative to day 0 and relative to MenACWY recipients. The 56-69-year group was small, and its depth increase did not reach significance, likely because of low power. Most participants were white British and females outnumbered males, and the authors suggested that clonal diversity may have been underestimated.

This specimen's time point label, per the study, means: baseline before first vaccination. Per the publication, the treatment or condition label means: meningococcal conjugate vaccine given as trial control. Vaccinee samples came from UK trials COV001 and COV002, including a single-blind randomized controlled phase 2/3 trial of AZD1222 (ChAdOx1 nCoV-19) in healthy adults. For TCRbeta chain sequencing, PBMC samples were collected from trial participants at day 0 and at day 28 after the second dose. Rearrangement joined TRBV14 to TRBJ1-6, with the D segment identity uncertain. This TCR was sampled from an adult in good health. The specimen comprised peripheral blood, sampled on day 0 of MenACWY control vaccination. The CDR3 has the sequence CASSQETYNSPLHF. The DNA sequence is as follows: TGTGCCAGCAGCCAAGAAACCTATAATTCACCCCTCCACTTT.